Shown below are 17 T cell receptor beta chains from a single sample sequenced in a study of cytomegalovirus exposure and HLA in healthy donors. PCR primers comprised 60 Vbeta and 13 Jbeta primers. Using immunoSEQ multiplex PCR, the repertoire was profiled, and TCRdb retains in-frame clones only, with some absent. The sample holds fewer than 150,000 clones, about 78% seen once. What was sequenced was PBMCs. The receptors were sampled from a male donor in good health and CMV-seronegative.

V gene TRBV12-5 combines with J gene TRBJ1-2; 10 bases align to TRBD1. The J segment lost 5 bases and the V segment lost 7 bases, leaving 4 bases of the junction unmatched. Per the germline V gene, CDR1 is LGHNT and CDR2 is FRNRAP. The CDR3 length is 13 residues. This CDR3 is CASAQDRGYGYTF. Written as DNA, the CDR3 is TGTGCTAGTGCTCAGGACAGGGGGTATGGCTACACCTTC.

V and J are TRBV5-6 and TRBJ1-2, with D maybe TRBD1 (6 bases). V gave up 0 bases and J gave up 8 bases, with 11 bases separating them. Germline V gene data show CDR1 as SGHDT and CDR2 as YYEEEE. The CDR3 covers 13 residues. The CDR3 region is CASSLAGGAGYTF. DNA of the CDR3: TGTGCCAGCAGCTTGGCGGGGGGCGCAGGCTACACCTTC.

The gene calls are TRBV29-1 and TRBJ2-1, with TRBD2 identical over 9 bases. This CDR3 comprises 15 residues. Per the germline V gene, CDR1 is SQVTM and CDR2 is ANQGSEA. Trimming cost V 6 bases and J 8 bases; bases outside gene matches: 14. CDR3: CSVESAGGIQDEQFF. In DNA, the CDR3 is TGCAGCGTAGAGAGTGCGGGGGGGATTCAGGATGAGCAGTTCTTC.

The chain combines TRBV4-1 with TRBJ2-6; TRBD1 is a possible D gene (6 bases). V was shortened by 5 bases and J by 4 bases, with 18 bases between the two germline ends. Germline-derived CDR1 and CDR2 are MGHRA and YSYEKL. The CDR3 loop spans 17 amino acids. The CDR3 here is CASSSGQSSRGANVLTF. In nucleotides, the CDR3 is TGCGCCAGCAGCTCCGGACAGTCCAGTAGAGGGGCCAACGTCCTGACTTTC.

This rearrangement joins TRBV7-3 to TRBJ2-1; 8 nucleotides agree with TRBD1. From germline, CDR1 is SGHTA and CDR2 FQGTGA. V trimming: 5 bases; J trimming: 8 bases; junction bases outside the gene matches: 11. The CDR3 length is 15 residues. The DNA for the CDR3 is TGTGCCAGCAGCAAGCAGGGACAGGCTGAAGATGAGCAGTTCTTC. It is translated as CASSKQGQAEDEQFF.

The chain links TRBV7-9 to TRBJ1-2, with 9 bases identical to TRBD1. The germline V gene encodes CDR1 SEHNR and CDR2 FQNEAQ (reference sequence). The ends lost 5 bases at V and 8 bases at J; junction bases unmatched: 9. The CDR3 has 14 amino acids. As DNA, the CDR3 is TGTGCCAGCAGCCCTACAGGGGGCGGGGAGGGCTACACCTTC. The encoded protein is CASSPTGGGEGYTF. The full variable domain, in which reference TRBV7-9 and TRBJ1-2 provide the parts outside the CDR3, is DTGVSQNPRHKITKRGQNVTFRCDPISEHNRLYWYRQTLGQGPEFLTYFQNEAQLEKSRLLSDRFSAERPKGSFSTLEIQRTEQGDSAMYLCASSPTGGGEGYTFGSGTRLTVV.

The chain uses TRBV9 and TRBJ2-7, with D perhaps TRBD2 (5 bases). The length of the CDR3 is 14 residues. The germline V gene has CDR1 SGDLS and CDR2 YYNGEE. Trimming stripped 0 bases from V and 1 base from J, with 8 bases between. CDR3 nucleotide sequence: TGTGCCAGCAGCGTAGTTGAGGGTTCCTACGAGCAGTACTTC. It yields the protein CASSVVEGSYEQYF.

This clone came up many times. The chain uses TRBV7-2 and TRBJ1-5; 7 bases match TRBD1. CDR1 and CDR2 from the germline V gene are SGHTA and FQGNSA. CDR3 size: 15 residues. Unmatched junction bases numbered 8, after V lost 3 bases and J lost 6 bases. CDR3 bases: TGTGCCAGCAGCTTCGAACAGGGGCCGACTCAGCCCCAGCATTTT. This encodes CASSFEQGPTQPQHF.

The V and J genes are TRBV29-1 and TRBJ1-3, with 8 bases aligning to TRBD1. Losses at the gene ends were 4 bases for V and 4 bases for J; bases not matched to a gene: 9. This CDR3 is 15 amino acids long. Germline assignment: CDR1 SQVTM and CDR2 ANQGSEA. In nucleotides, the CDR3 is TGCAGCGTTGCTTCGGACAGGGTGGCCGGAAACACCATATATTTT. Translation: CSVASDRVAGNTIYF.

This rearrangement joins TRBV7-3 to TRBJ1-1, with 10 bases that match TRBD1. Per the germline V gene, CDR1 is SGHTA and CDR2 is FQGTGA. This CDR3 region has 15 residues. V shed 6 bases, J shed 6 bases, and the junction held 10 bases outside the gene matches. Here the CDR3 reads CASSMTGGLVAEAFF. The CDR3 region has the DNA TGTGCCAGCAGTATGACAGGGGGCCTCGTCGCTGAAGCTTTCTTT.

This chain links TRBV2 with TRBJ1-6; D ambiguous. Per germline, CDR1 SNHLY and CDR2 FYNNEI. V shed 4 bases and J shed 0 bases, with 10 bases lying between them. This CDR3 has 16 residues. In DNA form, the CDR3 reads TGTGCCAGCAGTGCCGACTCCAGCTCCTATAATTCACCCCTCCACTTT. The encoded protein is CASSADSSSYNSPLHF.

The chain employs TRBV7-2 and TRBJ1-1, with D perhaps matching TRBD1 (5 bases). CDR3 size: 16 residues. Germline lookup yields CDR1 SGHTA and CDR2 FQGNSA. Between the trimmed V and J ends, which lost 0 bases and 1 base, there was a span of 12 bases. CDR3 amino acids: CASSLAVRGSNTEAFF. The CDR3 region has the DNA TGTGCCAGCAGCTTAGCGGTTAGGGGTTCGAACACTGAAGCTTTCTTT. Combining the CDR3 with reference TRBV7-2 and TRBJ1-1 gives the whole variable domain GAGVSQSPSNKVTEKGKDVELRCDPISGHTALYWYRQSLGQGLEFLIYFQGNSAPDKSGLPSDRFSAERTGGSVSTLTIQRTQQEDSAVYLCASSLAVRGSNTEAFFGQGTRLTVV.

The chain is built from TRBV5-6 and TRBJ1-5; weak D call: TRBD1 (6 bases). Trimming removed 4 bases at V and 9 bases at J, with 14 bases between. Germline V CDR1 and CDR2: SGHDT, YYEEEE. The CDR3 is made up of 13 amino acids. The CDR3 protein is CASSRGAVGPQHF. CDR3 DNA: TGTGCCAGCAGCCGGGGGGCAGTAGGGCCCCAGCATTTT.

This chain connects TRBV19 to TRBJ1-5; D is possibly TRBD1 (5 bases). The CDR3 extends over 15 amino acids. V shed 3 bases and J shed 4 bases, with 13 bases lying between them. Germline loops: CDR1 LNHDA, CDR2 SQIVND (reference sequence). The CDR3 protein is CASSIGRELNQPQHF. For the CDR3, the DNA is TGTGCCAGTAGTATTGGCAGGGAATTAAATCAGCCCCAGCATTTT.

The chain joins TRBV29-1 to TRBJ2-1; D might be TRBD2 (5 bases). The ends were cut back, 5 bases at V and 0 bases at J, with 14 bases in the middle. The CDR3 is 15 residues long. Germline V gives CDR1 SQVTM, CDR2 ANQGSEA. CDR3 region: CSVPTREFSYNEQFF. The CDR3 region has the DNA TGCAGCGTTCCCACCCGGGAATTCTCCTACAATGAGCAGTTCTTC.

The chain recombines TRBV19 with TRBJ1-6, with 10 nucleotides matching TRBD1. V gave up 6 bases and J gave up 10 bases; unmatched junction bases: 6. The V gene's germline CDR1 is LNHDA and CDR2 SQIVND (reference sequence). The CDR3 is 14 amino acids. CDR3 coding DNA: TGTGCCAGTAGCCGGACAGGGGGGGTGTCACCCCTCCACTTT. Translated, it gives CASSRTGGVSPLHF.

As DNA, the CDR3 is TGCAGCGTTGAACTGGCTGGCTACGAGCAGTACTTC. Translation: CSVELAGYEQYF. The chain is built from TRBV29-1 and TRBJ2-7, with D uncertain. V was trimmed by 2 bases and J by 3 bases, leaving 8 bases between them. The CDR3 contains 12 residues. In germline, CDR1 is SQVTM, CDR2 ANQGSEA.